This TCR beta chain appears in the sequencing data of a study of CD8 T cells in ankylosing spondylitis. Points from the study as a whole: What appeared characteristic of ankylosing spondylitis blood was a TCR beta motif of about eight highly homologous variants. Significant enrichment of disease-linked clones was reportedly seen in matched ankylosing spondylitis synovial fluid. Earlier studies detected some motif variants in reactive arthritis synovial fluid and blood.

In germline, CDR1 is MDHEN, CDR2 SYDVKM. Unmatched junction bases numbered 8, after V lost 5 bases and J lost 7 bases. The CDR3 is made up of 15 amino acids. The table lists this clonotype with a few counts. Its antigen is currently unknown. By quantitative 5'-RACE with molecular barcodes, the TCR beta libraries were made. One entry per CDR3 protein results from TCRdb running MiXCR on the 5' RACE reads. Counted here are 700,000 or so distinct CDR3 sequences, around 20% occurring once; the ten biggest clones make up under 20%. The sequenced sample consisted of blood, either unsorted or a sorted T cell fraction (not recorded which). This rearrangement joins TRBV28 to TRBJ2-7; 13 bases align to TRBD2. The sequence was obtained from a male donor with ankylosing spondylitis. CDR3 coding DNA: TGTGCCAGCAGTACTAGCGGGAGGGCCTTAGGAGAGCAGTACTTC. Amino acids: CASSTSGRALGEQYF.